The 32 T cell receptor beta chains below were found in one sample sequenced in a study of T cell responses to AZD1222 COVID-19 vaccine. Clones were sequenced by immunoSEQ multiplex PCR, and TCRdb holds only the in-frame ones, with some missing. This sample has around 110,000 clones, with under 90% found just once. Sequencing was performed on peripheral blood, taken on day 0 of AZD1222 vaccination. Receptor source: an adult in good health.

This clone was counted once. The genes are TRBV7-9 and TRBJ1-5; D is uncertain. This CDR3 has 12 residues. V lost 5 bases and J lost 0, with 2 bases in between. Germline V lookup: CDR1 SEHNR, CDR2 FQNEAQ (reference sequence). The CDR3 sequence is CASSISNQPQHF. The CDR3 DNA reads TGTGCCAGCAGCATTAGCAATCAGCCCCAGCATTTT.

The gene calls are TRBV13 and TRBJ2-5, with TRBD1 matching over 8 bases. Germline loops: CDR1 PRHDT, CDR2 FYEKMQ (reference sequence). The V and J ends lost 1 base and 1 base, in that order; junction bases with no gene match: 2. The CDR3 is 15 residues long. Here the CDR3 reads CASSLAGTGQETQYF. The CDR3 coding sequence is TGTGCCAGCAGCTTAGCAGGGACAGGCCAAGAGACCCAGTACTTC.

This clone was detected only once. The chain recombines TRBV7-2 with TRBJ1-5; no definite D call. V was clipped by 1 base and J by 7 bases, with 11 bases between them. This CDR3 is 14 amino acids long. CDR1 and CDR2 (germline): SGHTA, FQGNSA. Written as DNA, the CDR3 is TGTGCCAGCAGCTTAGGAGGGTCTGGGCAGCCCCAGCATTTT. This gives the protein CASSLGGSGQPQHF.

This rearrangement joins TRBV5-5 to TRBJ1-1, with D unclear. The ends were cut back, 4 bases at V and 5 bases at J, with 9 bases in the middle. The CDR3 is 12 residues long. Germline V lookup: CDR1 SGHKS, CDR2 YYEKEE (reference sequence). This CDR3 is CASSTGNTEAFF. CDR3 nucleotide sequence: TGTGCCAGCAGCACGGGAAATACTGAAGCTTTCTTT.

The chain uses TRBV4-2 and TRBJ1-6, with a tentative D call TRBD1 (5 bases). The ends were cut back, 3 bases at V and 8 bases at J, with 14 bases in the middle. CDR1 and CDR2 from the germline V gene are LGHNA and YNFKEQ. This CDR3 has 15 amino acids. The chain's CDR3 is CASSQRTSIDSPLHF. The CDR3 coding sequence is TGTGCCAGCAGCCAGAGGACAAGCATAGATTCACCCCTCCACTTT.

The chain combines TRBV21-1 with TRBJ2-2; the D call in the table, TRBD1, was not verified against the DNA. TRBV21-1 is an annotated pseudogene. This CDR3 is 17 amino acids long. CDR3: CASSTGVTRRDTGELFF. The CDR3 region has the DNA TGTGCCAGCAGCACAGGGGTTACACGAAGAGACACCGGGGAGCTGTTTTTT.

The rearrangement uses TRBV5-1 and TRBJ1-2; D remains ambiguous. Germline V gene data show CDR1 as SGHRS and CDR2 as YFSETQ. The CDR3 sequence is 14 residues long. Trimming removed 3 bases at V and 0 bases at J, with 9 bases between. The CDR3 nucleotides are TGCGCCAGCAGCTGGGAAGAGTCTAACTATGGCTACACCTTC. It specifies CASSWEESNYGYTF.

The chain recombines TRBV11-2 with TRBJ2-2, with 11 bases identical to TRBD2. V shed 3 bases and J 8 bases; nucleotides not matched to a gene: 8. This CDR3 is 16 amino acids long. In germline, CDR1 is SGHAT, CDR2 FQNNGV. The CDR3 DNA is TGTGCCAGCAGCTTCTTGTCTAGCGGGAGGAGGGGGGAGCTGTTTTTT. Its translation: CASSFLSSGRRGELFF.

This clone was counted once. The chain employs TRBV19 and TRBJ1-5, with D hard to call. This CDR3 comprises 15 residues. V dropped 1 base and J dropped 4 bases, with 11 bases sitting between them. Per germline, CDR1 LNHDA and CDR2 SQIVND (reference sequence). CDR3 in amino acids: CASSIGYGLNQPQHF. The CDR3 coding sequence is TGTGCCAGTAGTATAGGGTACGGTTTAAATCAGCCCCAGCATTTT.

The rearrangement joins TRBV3-1 (or the pseudogene TRBV3-2) to TRBJ1-1; no clear D gene. With 0 bases removed from V and 0 bases from J, the gap between germline ends came to 11 bases. Germline values: CDR1 LGHDT, CDR2 YNNKEL (reference sequence). This CDR3 has 16 amino acids. In nucleotides, the CDR3 is TGTGCCAGCAGCCAAGATCCGGGGAGGGTGAACACTGAAGCTTTCTTT. Translation gives CASSQDPGRVNTEAFF.

CDR3: CASSPRDSQAFF. CDR3 sequence (DNA): TGTGCCAGTAGCCCCAGGGACTCCCAAGCTTTCTTT. The gene calls are TRBV19 and TRBJ1-1; weak D call: TRBD1 (5 bases). V was pared by 6 bases and J by 9 bases, with 14 bases between. Germline CDR1 and CDR2: LNHDA and SQIVND (reference sequence). This CDR3 has 12 amino acids.

The chain links TRBV21-1 to TRBJ1-3; the DNA was not used to check the table's D call, TRBD1. TRBV21-1 is described as a pseudogene. This CDR3 is 18 amino acids long. The DNA of the CDR3 is TGTGCCAGCAGCAAAAAAGTTCGACCAGGGTTTTCTGGAAACACCATATATTTT. Translating gives CASSKKVRPGFSGNTIYF.

The rearrangement uses TRBV19 and TRBJ1-1; D gene uncertain. The CDR3 runs 14 residues. Germline CDR1 is LNHDA and CDR2 is SQIVND (reference sequence). V was clipped by 1 base and J by 6 bases, with 12 bases between them. CDR3 sequence: CASSIAGIGAEAFF. CDR3 in DNA: TGTGCCAGTAGTATAGCTGGGATCGGCGCTGAAGCTTTCTTT.

This rearrangement joins TRBV24-1 to TRBJ2-7; maybe TRBD1 (5 bases). The CDR3 has 16 amino acids. CDR1 is KGHDR, CDR2 SFDVKD, per germline. The V and J ends lost 2 bases and 2 bases respectively, with 15 bases between them. CDR3 loop: CATSDSGGASAYEQYF. In DNA form, the CDR3 reads TGTGCCACCAGTGATTCCGGTGGGGCCAGTGCCTACGAGCAGTACTTC.

The chain employs TRBV5-1 and TRBJ1-3; D gene ambiguous. Trimming removed 0 bases at V and 0 bases at J, with 13 bases between. The CDR3 is 17 residues long. Germline loops: CDR1 SGHRS, CDR2 YFSETQ. CDR3 amino acids: CASSLGSTSDSGNTIYF. The CDR3 region has the DNA TGCGCCAGCAGCTTGGGCTCGACCTCTGACTCTGGAAACACCATATATTTT.

In regard to this clone: Other DNA sequences within the sample encode an identical CDR3. The chain recombines TRBV18 with TRBJ1-1; TRBD1 is a possible D gene (6 bases). The V end lost 3 bases, the J end lost 1 base, and 6 bases lay between the germline ends. The CDR3 is made up of 13 amino acids. Germline assignment: CDR1 KGHSH and CDR2 LQKENI. This CDR3 is CASSPGQNTEAFF. CDR3 in DNA: TGTGCCAGCTCACCGGGACAGAACACTGAAGCTTTCTTT.

V is TRBV28 and J is TRBJ1-5; D is unresolved. Germline lookup yields CDR1 MDHEN and CDR2 SYDVKM. Trimming pared 6 bases from V and 5 bases from J, leaving 11 bases between. The CDR3 has 13 amino acids. The DNA of the CDR3 is TGTGCCAGCAGCTTTAGGGTGTATCAGCCCCAGCATTTT. It specifies CASSFRVYQPQHF.

This clone occurred once. The same CDR3 is also encoded by other DNA sequences in this sample. The chain has TRBV5-1 and TRBJ2-3; D gene unclear. Between the trimmed V and J ends, which lost 0 bases and 2 bases, there was a span of 7 bases. CDR3 size: 14 residues. Germline V gene lookup returns CDR1 SGHRS and CDR2 YFSETQ. The CDR3 bases are TGCGCCAGCAGCTTGGGTGGTTACACAGATACGCAGTATTTT. Translation: CASSLGGYTDTQYF.

The chain is built from TRBV28 and TRBJ2-7; 7 bases align to TRBD1. Germline CDR1 reads MDHEN; CDR2 reads SYDVKM. This CDR3 has 12 residues. The V segment lost 8 bases and the J segment 2 bases; nucleotides outside the gene matches: 3. CDR3 protein: CASRDSPYEQYF. CDR3 nucleotide sequence: TGTGCCAGCCGGGACAGCCCCTACGAGCAGTACTTC.

CDR3 nucleotide sequence: TGTGCCAGTCTCCAGGGCACTGAAGCTTTCTTT. This sequence encodes CASLQGTEAFF. The rearrangement joins TRBV7-9 to TRBJ1-1, with D possibly matching TRBD1 (5 bases). This CDR3 spans 11 amino acids. Germline CDR1 and CDR2: SEHNR and FQNEAQ (reference sequence). V dropped 9 bases and J dropped 4 bases, with 9 bases sitting between them.

The table lists this clone with a count of one. V and J are TRBV7-3 and TRBJ2-1; D possibly corresponds to TRBD2 (6 bases). The CDR3 is 13 residues long. CDR1 is SGHTA and CDR2 is FQGTGA in the germline V gene. Trimming removed 7 bases at V and 1 base at J, with 8 bases between. CDR3 loop: CASTSGSYNEQFF. In DNA form, the CDR3 reads TGTGCCAGCACCAGCGGGTCCTACAATGAGCAGTTCTTC.

This clone is a singleton in its sample. The chain recombines TRBV13 with TRBJ1-1; maybe TRBD1 (5 bases). V lost 5 bases, J lost 4 bases, and 11 bases lay in between. This CDR3 is 13 amino acids long. Germline loops: CDR1 PRHDT, CDR2 FYEKMQ (reference sequence). CDR3 region: CASSQGPGTEAFF. The CDR3, as DNA: TGTGCCAGCAGCCAGGGACCCGGCACTGAAGCTTTCTTT.

The chain joins TRBV19 to TRBJ1-1; D gene uncertain. Germline V gene lookup returns CDR1 LNHDA and CDR2 SQIVND (reference sequence). CDR3 length: 10 amino acids. The V gene lost 9 bases and the J gene lost 11 bases, with 13 bases spanning the gap. The CDR3 region is CASRHTSAFF. The CDR3 nucleotides read TGTGCCAGCCGACACACTTCTGCTTTCTTT. The full variable domain, rest sourced from reference TRBV19 and TRBJ1-1, is DGGITQSPKYLFRKEGQNVTLSCEQNLNHDAMYWYRQDPGQGLRLIYYSQIVNDFQKGDIAEGYSVSREKKESFPLTVTSAQKNPTAFYLCASRHTSAFFGQGTRLTVV.

The V call is TRBV19, the J call TRBJ1-4; D is perhaps TRBD1 (5 bases). Trimming pared 5 bases from V and 8 bases from J, leaving 12 bases between. The germline gives CDR1 LNHDA, CDR2 SQIVND (reference sequence). This CDR3 has 13 amino acids. CDR3 amino acids: CASSGRQREKLFF. DNA of the CDR3: TGTGCCAGTAGTGGGAGACAGCGCGAAAAACTGTTTTTT.

The chain carries TRBV2 and TRBJ1-2; 8 nucleotides align to TRBD1. Germline V gives CDR1 SNHLY, CDR2 FYNNEI. This CDR3 is 14 amino acids long. The ends lost 3 bases at V and 3 bases at J; junction bases unmatched: 3. The CDR3 DNA is TGTGCCAGCAGTGACCAGGGGGCGGACTATGGCTACACCTTC. It yields the protein CASSDQGADYGYTF.

The V gene is TRBV6-2 or TRBV6-3, the J gene TRBJ1-1; 8 bases are a match to TRBD1. Germline V gene lookup returns CDR1 MNHEY and CDR2 SVGEGT. There are 14 residues in the CDR3. The V and J ends lost 1 base and 4 bases, in that order; junction bases with no gene match: 2. In DNA, the CDR3 is TGTGCCAGCAGTTACTTGACAGGGGCCACTGAAGCTTTCTTT. Residues: CASSYLTGATEAFF.

This clone was seen more than once but under ten times. Here the CDR3 DNA reads TGTGCCAGTATGAGGTCAGGGAACGAGTACTATGGCTACACCTTC. This translates into CASMRSGNEYYGYTF. The rearrangement uses TRBV19 and TRBJ1-2, with D tentatively TRBD1 (5 bases). The CDR3 runs to 15 residues. V was trimmed by 7 bases and J by 3 bases, leaving 18 bases between them. Germline CDR1 LNHDA, CDR2 SQIVND (reference sequence). Together with reference TRBV19 and TRBJ1-2, the CDR3 gives the full variable domain: DGGITQSPKYLFRKEGQNVTLSCEQNLNHDAMYWYRQDPGQGLRLIYYSQIVNDFQKGDIAEGYSVSREKKESFPLTVTSAQKNPTAFYLCASMRSGNEYYGYTFGSGTRLTVV.

The CDR3 here is CASTTGSGNQPQHF. The CDR3 DNA follows: TGTGCCAGTACGACGGGTAGTGGGAATCAGCCCCAGCATTTT. The gene calls are TRBV19 and TRBJ1-5; D is unclear. Germline-derived CDR1 and CDR2 are LNHDA and SQIVND (reference sequence). V was trimmed by 7 bases and J by 4 bases, leaving 14 bases between them. The CDR3 is made up of 14 amino acids.

This rearrangement joins TRBV5-1 to TRBJ2-1; D remains unclear. V lost 5 bases, J lost 3 bases, and 9 bases lay in between. In germline, CDR1 is SGHRS, CDR2 YFSETQ. The CDR3 consists of 13 residues. As DNA, the CDR3 is TGCGCCAGCAGTGCCCCCAGCTACAATGAGCAGTTCTTC. Encoded protein: CASSAPSYNEQFF. Supplemented by reference TRBV5-1 and TRBJ2-1, the full variable domain reads KAGVTQTPRYLIKTRGQQVTLSCSPISGHRSVSWYQQTPGQGLQFLFEYFSETQRNKGNFPGRFSGRQFSNSRSEMNVSTLELGDSALYLCASSAPSYNEQFFGPGTRLTVL.

The chain joins TRBV6-4 to TRBJ2-1, with D perhaps TRBD1 (5 bases). The ends were cut back, 7 bases at V and 10 bases at J, with 17 bases in the middle. Germline V gene data show CDR1 as MRHNA and CDR2 as SNTAGT. This CDR3 has 13 amino acids. DNA of the CDR3: TGTGCCAGCAAGAGGACATTGGAAGGGGAGCAGTTCTTC. Protein product: CASKRTLEGEQFF.

This clone occurred once. V gene TRBV7-8 combines with J gene TRBJ2-7; D not resolved. CDR1 and CDR2 (germline): SGHVS, FQNEAQ. V lost 1 base to trimming and J lost 6 bases, with 7 bases between them. The CDR3 covers 12 residues. For the CDR3, the DNA is TGTGCCAGCAGCTTAGACATCTCCGAGCAGTACTTC. Translated, it gives CASSLDISEQYF.

The rearrangement links TRBV5-1 to TRBJ2-7; 10 nucleotides align to TRBD2. Unmatched junction bases numbered 10, after V lost 5 bases and J lost 5 bases. The germline CDR1 and CDR2 sequences are SGHRS and YFSETQ. The CDR3 runs to 15 residues. The CDR3 region is CASRRTSGGFDEQYF. The DNA for the CDR3 is TGCGCCAGCAGGCGGACTAGCGGTGGGTTCGACGAGCAGTACTTC. Full variable domain (outside the CDR3, taken from reference TRBV5-1 and TRBJ2-7): KAGVTQTPRYLIKTRGQQVTLSCSPISGHRSVSWYQQTPGQGLQFLFEYFSETQRNKGNFPGRFSGRQFSNSRSEMNVSTLELGDSALYLCASRRTSGGFDEQYFGPGTRLTVT.